These 10 T cell receptor beta chains came from one sample sequenced in a study of T cells in Graves' hyperthyroidism and ophthalmopathy. Amplification yielded TCR beta CDR3 regions, with RNA transcripts as the source. HTBI primers drove first-round RT-PCR of the TCR CDR3. In TCRdb, the multiplex PCR reads were re-called with MiXCR into one record per CDR3 protein. Among approximately 300,000 distinct CDR3 sequences listed, approximately 15% were seen once. Sample: blood. The receptors come from a woman aged 55-70 years with Graves' ophthalmopathy.

This clonotype was counted many times. The chain combines TRBV3-1 with TRBJ2-3, with a possible D match to TRBD1 (6 bases). The ends were cut back, 1 base at V and 0 bases at J, with 11 bases in the middle. The CDR3 consists of 16 residues. CDR1 LGHDT and CDR2 YNNKEL come from the germline V gene (reference sequence). Written as DNA, the CDR3 is TGTGCCAGCAGCCAAGGGCGGACAGAGAGCACAGATACGCAGTATTTT. It translates to CASSQGRTESTDTQYF.

This clonotype has ten or more counts. The rearrangement joins TRBV5-1 to TRBJ1-6; the D gene is possibly TRBD1 (5 bases). The CDR3 is 13 amino acids. Trimming pared 4 bases from V and 8 bases from J, leaving 10 bases between. Per germline, CDR1 SGHRS and CDR2 YFSETQ. CDR3 amino acids: CASSRQQDSPLHF. The CDR3 DNA sequence: TGCGCCAGCAGCAGGCAACAGGATTCACCCCTCCACTTT.

The chain joins TRBV20-1 to TRBJ2-5; D not certain. Germline CDR1 is DFQATT and CDR2 is SNEGSKA (reference sequence). The ends were cut back, 0 bases at V and 5 bases at J, with 16 bases in the middle. This CDR3 is 15 amino acids long. The CDR3 protein is CSARDPATRWETQYF. The CDR3 coding sequence is TGCAGTGCTAGAGATCCAGCAACACGGTGGGAGACCCAGTACTTC.

This clonotype was seen only a few times. J is TRBJ2-2 and V is TRBV10-3, with a tentative D call TRBD1 (5 bases). V lost 10 bases and J lost 4, with 13 bases in between. CDR1 ENHRY and CDR2 SYGVKD come from the germline V gene. The CDR3 runs 13 residues. CDR3 in amino acids: CATDPGITGELFF. The CDR3 nucleotides read TGTGCCACCGACCCAGGGATCACCGGGGAGCTGTTTTTT.

This clonotype was picked up many times. The chain links TRBV28 to TRBJ1-2; 8 bases are a match to TRBD1. With 6 bases clipped from V and 8 bases from J, the junction kept 14 bases outside the gene matches. Germline CDR1 reads MDHEN; CDR2 reads SYDVKM. The CDR3 consists of 15 residues. CDR3 residues: CASRDSGRGLGGYTF. DNA for the CDR3: TGTGCCAGCAGAGACAGTGGCAGGGGGCTCGGCGGCTACACCTTC.

This clonotype was observed many times. The chain employs TRBV6-1 and TRBJ2-3, with D maybe TRBD2 (5 bases). V lost 6 bases and J lost 0, with 19 bases in between. CDR1 MNHNS and CDR2 SASEGT come from the germline V gene. This CDR3 is 17 amino acids long. The CDR3 DNA reads as TGTGCCAGCAGACTACTTTACGTAGCGAGAAGCACAGATACGCAGTATTTT. Translating gives CASRLLYVARSTDTQYF.

This clonotype was observed a few times. This chain joins TRBV19 and TRBJ1-5, with D possibly being TRBD1 (6 bases). This CDR3 is built from 18 residues. Germline CDR1 and CDR2: LNHDA and SQIVND (reference sequence). V was shortened by 3 bases and J by 4 bases, with 22 bases between the two germline ends. CDR3 sequence (DNA): TGTGCCAGTAGTATTGGGGGCGAGGGGGTTGGTTCGAATCAGCCCCAGCATTTT. The encoded protein is CASSIGGEGVGSNQPQHF.

Notes on this clonotype: A much larger clonotype is one base distant, so this may be a read error. The chain combines TRBV28 with TRBJ2-3; D is undetermined. Per germline, CDR1 MDHEN and CDR2 SYDVKM. The CDR3 consists of 14 residues. Trimming cost V 6 bases and J 0 bases, with 10 bases left between them. This CDR3 is CASSPQSSTDTQYF. The CDR3 DNA is TGTGCCAGCAGCCCACAGTCTAGCACAGATACGCAGTATTTT.

In this sample, this clonotype turned up a few times. This chain connects TRBV5-8 to TRBJ2-1, with TRBD1 identical over 10 bases. CDR3 length: 15 residues. Trimming took 2 bases from V and 6 from J; bases not matched to a gene: 5. Germline V CDR1 and CDR2: SGHTS, YDEGEE. The CDR3 spells CASSFGTGEGNEQFF. The CDR3 DNA follows: TGTGCCAGCAGCTTTGGGACAGGGGAAGGCAATGAGCAGTTCTTC.

This clonotype appeared many times. The V and J genes are TRBV28 and TRBJ1-5, with a possible D match to TRBD1 (6 bases). This CDR3 has 14 amino acids. Germline V CDR1 and CDR2: MDHEN, SYDVKM. Trimming took 3 bases from V and 5 from J, leaving 11 bases between them. CDR3 loop: CASSFGQMYQPQHF. In DNA form, the CDR3 reads TGTGCCAGCAGTTTCGGACAGATGTATCAGCCCCAGCATTTT.